The 22 T cell receptor beta chains given below trace back to one sample, sequenced in a study of high-grade serous ovarian cancer treatment subgroups. Tumor tissue was taken before any definitive surgery or chemotherapy was given. TCRdb's copy holds only in-frame clones and misses some; the assay was immunoSEQ multiplex PCR. The repertoire holds 1,500 to 2,000 clones, with around 76% as singletons. The sample comprised tumor tissue. Source of these receptors: a human donor with high-grade serous ovarian cancer.

This chain uses TRBV7-2 with TRBJ2-3, with TRBD2 matching 11 bases. The J segment lost 0 bases and the V segment lost 2 bases, leaving 1 base of the junction unmatched. This CDR3 region has 16 residues. Germline CDR1 SGHTA, CDR2 FQGNSA. CDR3 in amino acids: CASSLLAGGSTDTQYF. DNA of the CDR3: TGTGCCAGCAGCTTATTAGCGGGAGGGAGCACAGATACGCAGTATTTT.

The rearrangement uses TRBV19 and TRBJ2-1; TRBD2 matches 13 bases. V lost 3 bases, J lost 6 bases, and 8 bases stayed unmatched. CDR3 size: 17 residues. The germline CDR1 and CDR2 sequences are LNHDA and SQIVND (reference sequence). CDR3 DNA: TGTGCCAGTAGTATGGGCACGGGACTAGCGGGAAGCAATGAGCAGTTCTTC. Amino acids: CASSMGTGLAGSNEQFF.

The chain uses TRBV19 and TRBJ2-1; TRBD2 matches 9 bases. V shed 1 base, J shed 0 bases, and the junction held 4 bases outside the gene matches. The CDR3 sequence is 17 residues long. Germline V CDR1 and CDR2: LNHDA, SQIVND (reference sequence). The CDR3 spells CASSIAAGGSSYNEQFF. The DNA for the CDR3 is TGTGCCAGTAGTATAGCGGCGGGAGGGAGCTCCTACAATGAGCAGTTCTTC.

This clone came up a few times. The V gene is TRBV30, the J gene TRBJ1-1; D perhaps matches TRBD1 (5 bases). The CDR3 covers 16 residues. CDR1 and CDR2 (germline): GTSNPN, SVGIG (reference sequence). The V end was cut by 5 bases, the J end by 3 bases, with 22 bases between. The DNA of the CDR3 is TGTGCCTGGGGGCACCTTAGGGGCTTCAGGGACACTGAAGCTTTCTTT. Its protein product is CAWGHLRGFRDTEAFF.

V gene TRBV27 combines with J gene TRBJ2-3; D call uncertain. The CDR3 is 13 amino acids. Trimming cost V 5 bases and J 2 bases, with 8 bases left between them. Germline CDR1 and CDR2: MNHEY and SMNVEV (reference sequence). CDR3 residues: CASSPPYTDTQYF. The CDR3 nucleotides read TGTGCCAGCAGTCCCCCCTACACAGATACGCAGTATTTT.

The sample holds a few counts of this clone. CDR3 in DNA: TGTGCCAGCACGAAAGGGGGCGGCTCCTACGAGCAGTACTTC. Protein sequence: CASTKGGGSYEQYF. The chain uses TRBV28 and TRBJ2-7; TRBD1 matches at 7 bases. This CDR3 region has 14 residues. The trim removed 7 bases at V and 0 bases at J, leaving 6 bases unmatched. The V gene's germline CDR1 is MDHEN and CDR2 SYDVKM.

The chain carries TRBV18 and TRBJ1-4, with unresolved D. Between the trimmed V and J ends, which lost 6 bases and 0 bases, there was a span of 11 bases. This CDR3 contains 15 residues. Germline V gives CDR1 KGHSH, CDR2 LQKENI. CDR3 sequence: CASSPYSPTNEKLFF. Here the CDR3 DNA reads TGTGCCAGCTCCCCTTACAGCCCAACTAATGAAAAACTGTTTTTT.

J is TRBJ1-2 and V is TRBV30; 8 bases are shared with TRBD1. V shed 2 bases, J shed 7 bases, and the junction held 6 bases outside the gene matches. Germline CDR1 GTSNPN, CDR2 SVGIG (reference sequence). The length of the CDR3 is 13 residues. CDR3 sequence (DNA): TGTGCCTGGAGTCCCCAGGGGGCGGTTGGCTACACCTTC. Translating gives CAWSPQGAVGYTF. Complete variable domain (other parts from reference TRBV30 and TRBJ1-2): SQTIHQWPATLVQPVGSPLSLECTVEGTSNPNLYWYRQAAGRGLQLLFYSVGIGQISSEVPQNLSASRPQDRQFILSSKKLLLSDSGFYLCAWSPQGAVGYTFGSGTRLTVV.

The rearrangement uses TRBV5-1 and TRBJ2-6; D unresolved. The CDR3 length is 14 residues. Germline V gene sequence: CDR1 SGHRS, CDR2 YFSETQ. Trimming removed 6 bases from V and 0 bases from J, with 7 bases in between. CDR3 sequence: CASKGSSGANVLTF. The CDR3 DNA follows: TGCGCCAGCAAAGGAAGCTCTGGGGCCAACGTCCTGACTTTC.

The chain carries TRBV7-3 and TRBJ2-3, with no clear D. V lost 2 bases and J 6 bases, leaving 9 bases between the germline ends. Germline lookup yields CDR1 SGHTA and CDR2 FQGTGA. The CDR3 totals 13 residues. CDR3 DNA sequence: TGTGCCAGCAGCTTAGATCTAAGGGATACGCAGTATTTT. Translating gives CASSLDLRDTQYF.

V usage is TRBV5-4 and J usage is TRBJ1-5; D call uncertain. The germline V gene has CDR1 SGHNT and CDR2 YYREEE (reference sequence). This CDR3 has 12 residues. V dropped 2 bases and J dropped 5 bases, with 5 bases sitting between them. CDR3 sequence reads: CASSFDDQPQHF. The CDR3 DNA is TGTGCCAGCAGCTTCGACGATCAGCCCCAGCATTTT.

The chain uses TRBV7-2 and TRBJ1-1; TRBD1 matches 7 bases. The CDR3 extends over 13 amino acids. The germline gives CDR1 SGHTA, CDR2 FQGNSA. J was trimmed by 7 bases and V by 5 bases; bases with no gene match: 7. CDR3 nucleotide sequence: TGTGCCAGCAGCCGTCGACAGGGTAATGAAGCTTTCTTT. Its translation: CASSRRQGNEAFF.

This chain connects TRBV7-8 to TRBJ2-2; possible D gene TRBD2, 5 bases. This CDR3 is built from 13 residues. The germline gives CDR1 SGHVS, CDR2 FQNEAQ. Trimming removed 6 bases at V and 4 bases at J, with 9 bases between. The CDR3, as DNA: TGTGCCAGCAGGAGCGGAATCACCGGGGAGCTGTTTTTT. Translation gives CASRSGITGELFF. The whole variable domain, filled in from reference TRBV7-8 and TRBJ2-2, reads GAGVSQSPRYKVAKRGQDVALRCDPISGHVSLFWYQQALGQGPEFLTYFQNEAQLDKSGLPSDRFFAERPEGSVSTLKIQRTQQEDSAVYLCASRSGITGELFFGEGSRLTVL.

This clone came up a few times. The chain is built from TRBV19 and TRBJ1-1, with TRBD1 identical over 8 bases. V was pared by 6 bases and J by 4 bases, with 16 bases of the junction left unmatched. The germline V gene encodes CDR1 LNHDA and CDR2 SQIVND (reference sequence). This CDR3 region has 17 residues. The CDR3 DNA reads as TGTGCCAGTAGCCATGGGCAGGGGGCATTTCGCGCCACTGAAGCTTTCTTT. Protein product: CASSHGQGAFRATEAFF.

The chain combines TRBV20-1 with TRBJ1-2; D is ambiguous. The V gene's germline CDR1 is DFQATT and CDR2 SNEGSKA (reference sequence). This CDR3 contains 11 residues. The V end lost 6 bases, the J end lost 8 bases, and 13 bases lay between the germline ends. The DNA for the CDR3 is TGCAGTGCCGTGGACCGTGGCGGCTACACCTTC. This translates into CSAVDRGGYTF.

This chain joins TRBV6-1 and TRBJ1-1; perhaps TRBD1 as D (5 bases). Germline V gene data show CDR1 as MNHNS and CDR2 as SASEGT. CDR3 size: 15 residues. V was cut by 1 base and J by 11 bases, with 20 bases left in between. The DNA for the CDR3 is TGTGCCAGCAGTGAAGAGAGGATTGGGGGTCCGCTGGCTTTCTTT. Translated: CASSEERIGGPLAFF.

V is TRBV6-6 and J is TRBJ1-1; D is unclear. The V gene lost 2 bases and the J gene lost 0 bases, with 7 bases spanning the gap. This CDR3 spans 14 amino acids. The germline CDR1 and CDR2 sequences are MNHNY and SVGAGI (reference sequence). The CDR3 DNA is TGTGCCAGCAGTTACGGCAGTCTGAACACTGAAGCTTTCTTT. This sequence encodes CASSYGSLNTEAFF.

The gene calls are TRBV9 and TRBJ2-1; D call uncertain. The CDR3 runs 12 residues. Trimming shortened V by 1 base and J by 6 bases, and 5 bases separated the two germline ends. The V gene's germline CDR1 is SGDLS and CDR2 YYNGEE. CDR3 protein: CASSVYSNEQFF. Written as DNA, the CDR3 is TGTGCCAGCAGCGTATACAGCAATGAGCAGTTCTTC.

This clone has just a few counts. This chain connects TRBV11-3 to TRBJ2-1, with TRBD2 matching 8 bases. Looked up from germline, CDR1 is SGHNT and CDR2 is YENEEA. The length of the CDR3 is 18 residues. After removal of 0 bases from V and 0 bases from J, the junction contained 7 bases not matched to a gene. The CDR3 region is CASSLDPVAGFSYNEQFF. In DNA form, the CDR3 reads TGTGCCAGCAGCTTAGATCCCGTAGCGGGATTCTCCTACAATGAGCAGTTCTTC. The full variable domain, completed using reference TRBV11-3 and TRBJ2-1, is EAGVVQSPRYKIIEKKQPVAFWCNPISGHNTLYWYLQNLGQGPELLIRYENEEAVDDSQLPKDRFSAERLKGVDSTLKIQPAELGDSAVYLCASSLDPVAGFSYNEQFFGPGTRLTVL.

The chain is built from TRBV19 and TRBJ1-5; perhaps TRBD1 as D (6 bases). V lost 5 bases and J lost 5, with 10 bases in between. The CDR3 runs 13 residues. Germline V lookup: CDR1 LNHDA, CDR2 SQIVND (reference sequence). The CDR3 sequence: CASSPRGHQPQHF. The DNA for the CDR3 is TGTGCCAGTAGTCCCAGGGGACATCAGCCCCAGCATTTT.

The chain carries TRBV6-5 and TRBJ1-1, with unresolved D. CDR3 length: 15 residues. Germline CDR1 reads MNHEY; CDR2 reads SVGAGI. Trimming took off 0 bases at V and 1 base at J, with 9 bases between the two ends. CDR3 in DNA: TGTGCCAGCAGTTACTCGGCCAGCCAGAACACTGAAGCTTTCTTT. As protein: CASSYSASQNTEAFF.

This clone was seen only once. V gene TRBV11-3 combines with J gene TRBJ2-1; D is possibly TRBD1 or TRBD2 (5 bases each). Looked up from germline, CDR1 is SGHNT and CDR2 is YENEEA. The CDR3 has 14 amino acids. Trimming stripped 1 base from V and 4 bases from J, with 8 bases between. CDR3 amino acids: CASSLGGGYNEQFF. The CDR3 DNA sequence: TGTGCCAGCAGCTTAGGTGGGGGATACAATGAGCAGTTCTTC.